Sequencing of this TCR beta chain was carried out in a study of blood T cell repertoires in COVID-19. With 4 bases clipped from V and 2 bases from J, the junction kept 5 bases outside the gene matches. Looked up from germline, CDR1 is SGHTS and CDR2 is YDEGEE. This CDR3 comprises 15 residues. In the authors' workflow: Nucleated cell number was recorded as an estimate derived from reference gene primer amplification. Sequencing used immunoSEQ multiplex PCR; TCRdb keeps in-frame clones, though not all of them. V, J and clone size are those of that table, while D and trimming were read from the DNA. The profile covers about 61,000 clones, with about 86% appearing a single time and roughly 14% taken by the ten largest.

The rearrangement joins TRBV5-8 to TRBJ2-1; 8 bases match TRBD1. This receptor was identified in a human donor in a cohort sampled during active COVID-19. Material for sequencing was peripheral blood. CDR3 loop: CASSPGQGTYNEQFF. The DNA for the CDR3 is TGTGCCAGCAGCCCCGGACAGGGAACCTACAATGAGCAGTTCTTC.